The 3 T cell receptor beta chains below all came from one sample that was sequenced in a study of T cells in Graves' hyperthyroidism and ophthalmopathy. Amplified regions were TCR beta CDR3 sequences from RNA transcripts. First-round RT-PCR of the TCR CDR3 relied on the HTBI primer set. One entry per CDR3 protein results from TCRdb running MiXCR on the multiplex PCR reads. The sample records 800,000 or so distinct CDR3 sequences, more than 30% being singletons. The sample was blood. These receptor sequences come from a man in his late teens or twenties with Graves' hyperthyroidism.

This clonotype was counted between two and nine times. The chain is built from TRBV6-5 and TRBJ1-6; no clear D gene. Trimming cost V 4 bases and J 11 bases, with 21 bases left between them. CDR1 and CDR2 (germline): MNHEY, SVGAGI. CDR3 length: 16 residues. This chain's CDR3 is CASSSPPDGLGAPLHF. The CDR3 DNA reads TGTGCCAGCAGTTCCCCCCCCGACGGTCTTGGGGCACCCCTCCACTTT.

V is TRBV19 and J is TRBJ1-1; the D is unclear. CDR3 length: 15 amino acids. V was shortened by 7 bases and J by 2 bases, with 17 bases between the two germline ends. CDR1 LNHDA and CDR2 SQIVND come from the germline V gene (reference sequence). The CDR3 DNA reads TGTGCCAGTACCTTAATAGAGGCGGGAAACACTGAAGCTTTCTTT. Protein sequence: CASTLIEAGNTEAFF.

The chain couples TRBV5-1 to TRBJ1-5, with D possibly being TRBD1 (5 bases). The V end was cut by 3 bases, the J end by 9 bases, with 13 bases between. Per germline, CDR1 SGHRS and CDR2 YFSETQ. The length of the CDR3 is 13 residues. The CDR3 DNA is TGCGCCAGCAGCTGGGACGGTCCATCGCCCCAGCATTTT. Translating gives CASSWDGPSPQHF.